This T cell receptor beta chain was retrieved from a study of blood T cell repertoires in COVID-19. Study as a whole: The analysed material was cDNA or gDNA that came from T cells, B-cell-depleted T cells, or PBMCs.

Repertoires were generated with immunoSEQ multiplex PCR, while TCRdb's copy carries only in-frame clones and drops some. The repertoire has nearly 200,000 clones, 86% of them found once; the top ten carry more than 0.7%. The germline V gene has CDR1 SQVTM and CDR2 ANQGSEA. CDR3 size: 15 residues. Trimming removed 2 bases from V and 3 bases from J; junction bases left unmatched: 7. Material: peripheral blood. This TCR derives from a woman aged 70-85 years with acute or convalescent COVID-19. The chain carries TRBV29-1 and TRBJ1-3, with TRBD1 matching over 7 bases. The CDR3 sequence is CSVERAGGFGNTIYF. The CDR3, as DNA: TGCAGCGTTGAAAGGGCAGGGGGTTTTGGAAACACCATATATTTT.